This record looks at one T cell receptor (beta chain) sequence and its context. Each CDR3 protein is one row after TCRdb ran MiXCR on the 5' RACE reads. Seen here are about 48,000 distinct CDR3 sequences, around 10% observed once, and the top ten hold about 8%. These data come from a study of early T cells in non-severe SARS-CoV-2 infection. Sequencing was carried out using whole blood. The origin of this receptor is an adult who was a healthcare worker with PCR-confirmed SARS-CoV-2 infection or an uninfected control (not recorded which).

The CDR3 DNA follows: TGTGCCAGCAGTTTAGGTGTAACCGGGCAGGACACTGAAGCTTTCTTT. Its protein is CASSLGVTGQDTEAFF. The chain uses TRBV12-3 or TRBV12-4 and TRBJ1-1; D call uncertain. Trimming pared 1 base from V and 3 bases from J, leaving 15 bases between. The CDR3 is 16 residues long.